The 27 T cell receptor beta chains presented below share a single source sample, sequenced in a study of blood T cell repertoires in COVID-19. The data were produced by immunoSEQ multiplex PCR, yet TCRdb's version contains in-frame clones alone and is incomplete. In the table there are around 16,000 clones, about 80% of which are singletons. The specimen sequenced was peripheral blood. The receptors derive from a human donor in a cohort sampled during active COVID-19.

The chain has TRBV5-4 and TRBJ2-1; TRBD1 aligns across 8 bases. V shed 4 bases and J 3 bases; nucleotides not matched to a gene: 6. The CDR3 runs 15 residues. CDR1 is SGHNT, CDR2 YYREEE, per germline (reference sequence). The chain's CDR3 is CASSDGQGSYNEQFF. CDR3 nucleotides: TGTGCCAGCAGCGATGGACAGGGCAGCTACAATGAGCAGTTCTTC.

The chain is built from TRBV19 and TRBJ2-2, with 8 bases lining up with TRBD1. Trimming removed 2 bases from V and 7 bases from J; junction bases left unmatched: 6. This CDR3 comprises 15 residues. The germline V gene encodes CDR1 LNHDA and CDR2 SQIVND (reference sequence). The DNA for the CDR3 is TGTGCCAGTAGTATATGGACAGGGTCCGGCGGGGAGCTGTTTTTT. This codes for CASSIWTGSGGELFF.

In its sample, this clone ranks as medium-sized (0.01 to 0.1%). The V call is TRBV27, the J call TRBJ1-4, with D unclear. CDR3 length: 14 amino acids. The germline V gene has CDR1 MNHEY and CDR2 SMNVEV (reference sequence). Trimming removed 1 base from V and 4 bases from J, with 7 bases in between. The CDR3 DNA reads as TGTGCCAGCAGTTTATGGCCAGATAATGAAAAACTGTTTTTT. As protein: CASSLWPDNEKLFF.

This chain joins TRBV19 and TRBJ2-2; D perhaps matches TRBD1 (7 bases). CDR3 length: 15 amino acids. CDR1 is LNHDA and CDR2 is SQIVND in the germline V gene (reference sequence). V was trimmed by 4 bases and J by 5 bases, leaving 14 bases between them. CDR3 sequence: CASSTAGQRTGELFF. The CDR3 DNA is TGTGCCAGTAGTACCGCGGGACAGAGAACCGGGGAGCTGTTTTTT.

The V and J genes are TRBV5-6 and TRBJ2-5, with TRBD2 identical over 12 bases. There are 15 residues in the CDR3. Germline-derived CDR1 and CDR2 are SGHDT and YYEEEE. V shed 4 bases and J 2 bases; nucleotides not matched to a gene: 3. CDR3 region: CASSQLAGGQETQYF. CDR3 DNA: TGTGCCAGCAGCCAACTAGCGGGGGGTCAAGAGACCCAGTACTTC.

This sequence joins TRBV18 and TRBJ2-3; perhaps TRBD2 as D (6 bases). Trimming cost V 3 bases and J 5 bases, with 12 bases left between them. This CDR3 has 14 amino acids. Germline-derived CDR1 and CDR2 are KGHSH and LQKENI. CDR3 sequence (DNA): TGTGCCAGCTCACCCAGGGACTCCAGAGATACGCAGTATTTT. Amino acids: CASSPRDSRDTQYF.

The rearrangement joins TRBV30 to TRBJ2-6; D ambiguous. Trimming cost V 0 bases and J 0 bases, with 3 bases left between them. The CDR3 has 14 residues. The germline V gene encodes CDR1 GTSNPN and CDR2 SVGIG (reference sequence). As DNA, the CDR3 is TGTGCCTGGAGTGTCTGCTCTGGGGCCAACGTCCTGACTTTC. This gives the protein CAWSVCSGANVLTF.

This sequence joins TRBV4-1 and TRBJ1-3; D not certain. The CDR3 spans 16 residues. Between the trimmed V and J ends, which lost 4 bases and 0 bases, there was a span of 13 bases. CDR1 is MGHRA and CDR2 is YSYEKL in the germline V gene. CDR3 nucleotides: TGCGCCAGCAGCCCCTTGGGCAGCATCTCTGGAAACACCATATATTTT. Translating it yields CASSPLGSISGNTIYF.

J is TRBJ1-2 and V is TRBV10-3, with 8 bases lining up with TRBD1. The CDR3 has 15 amino acids. Losses at the gene ends were 7 bases for V and 1 base for J; bases not matched to a gene: 8. The germline V gene has CDR1 ENHRY and CDR2 SYGVKD. The CDR3 sequence is CAITGGQGSNYGYTF. For the CDR3, the DNA is TGTGCCATCACCGGAGGACAGGGAAGTAACTATGGCTACACCTTC.

The genes are TRBV4-1 and TRBJ1-1; D ambiguous. The CDR3 contains 13 residues. Germline V gene lookup returns CDR1 MGHRA and CDR2 YSYEKL. The V gene lost 1 base and the J gene lost 3 bases, with 6 bases spanning the gap. The CDR3 DNA is TGCGCCAGCAGCCAAGCTACGGACACTGAAGCTTTCTTT. It yields the protein CASSQATDTEAFF.

The J gene is TRBJ2-7, the V gene TRBV9; no clear D. Germline V gene data show CDR1 as SGDLS and CDR2 as YYNGEE. CDR3 length: 15 amino acids. The V and J ends lost 1 base and 5 bases respectively, with 16 bases between them. DNA of the CDR3: TGTGCCAGCAGCGTAAATCCCCAGTCCCTGGACGAGCAGTACTTC. Its protein is CASSVNPQSLDEQYF.

The chain recombines TRBV7-3 with TRBJ2-1; no clear D. The CDR3 runs to 14 residues. V lost 3 bases and J lost 7, with 13 bases in between. CDR1 and CDR2 (germline): SGHTA, FQGTGA. CDR3 sequence: CASSLGPSQNEQFF. The CDR3 nucleotides read TGTGCCAGCAGCTTGGGCCCCTCCCAGAATGAGCAGTTCTTC.

The genes are TRBV19 and TRBJ1-5; tentative D call: TRBD1 (5 bases). The germline V gene has CDR1 LNHDA and CDR2 SQIVND (reference sequence). The CDR3 totals 14 residues. The germline V and J ends were trimmed by 1 base and 6 bases, with 10 bases remaining between them. The CDR3 nucleotides read TGTGCCAGTAGTATAGCCAGGGATAGTCAGCCCCAGCATTTT. Its protein product is CASSIARDSQPQHF.

The chain combines TRBV29-1 with TRBJ2-1; 10 bases align to TRBD1. The CDR3 runs to 14 residues. CDR1 and CDR2 from the germline V gene are SQVTM and ANQGSEA. V shed 6 bases, J shed 10 bases, and the junction held 12 bases outside the gene matches. The CDR3 coding sequence is TGCAGCGTGTCGGGAGGGACAGGGGAGATGGAGCAGTTCTTC. Its protein is CSVSGGTGEMEQFF.

V usage is TRBV5-5 and J usage is TRBJ1-5, with a weak D call TRBD1 (6 bases). The CDR3 is 16 amino acids. Germline CDR1 SGHKS, CDR2 YYEKEE (reference sequence). The V end was cut by 7 bases, the J end by 0 bases, with 17 bases between. In DNA, the CDR3 is TGTGCCAGCTGGGGACACCGCTCCTATAGCAATCAGCCCCAGCATTTT. Protein product: CASWGHRSYSNQPQHF.

The rearrangement uses TRBV9 and TRBJ2-2, with 8 nucleotides matching TRBD1. The CDR3 runs 16 residues. Germline V gene sequence: CDR1 SGDLS, CDR2 YYNGEE. The junction had 8 bases not matched to a gene; V was cut back by 7 bases and J by 0 bases. CDR3 residues: CASSPPTGANTGELFF. The CDR3 nucleotides are TGTGCCAGCTCGCCCCCGACAGGGGCGAACACCGGGGAGCTGTTTTTT.

V and J are TRBV7-2 and TRBJ2-5, with D unresolved. The V and J ends lost 1 base and 3 bases respectively, with 12 bases between them. The CDR3 runs to 15 residues. The V gene's germline CDR1 is SGHTA and CDR2 FQGNSA. The CDR3, as DNA: TGTGCCAGCAGCTTAGACGTAAAGCGAAAAGAGACCCAGTACTTC. Its translation: CASSLDVKRKETQYF.

The genes are TRBV5-4 and TRBJ2-1; TRBD1 matches at 9 bases. Germline assignment: CDR1 SGHNT and CDR2 YYREEE (reference sequence). Losses at the gene ends were 4 bases for V and 4 bases for J; bases not matched to a gene: 6. The CDR3 has 15 residues. This CDR3 is CASSAGTGSYNEQFF. DNA for the CDR3: TGTGCCAGCAGCGCCGGGACAGGGTCGTACAATGAGCAGTTCTTC.

This chain uses TRBV12-3 or TRBV12-4 with TRBJ1-2, with D unclear. The CDR3 consists of 13 residues. Trimming removed 4 bases from V and 5 bases from J, with 11 bases in between. The CDR3 bases are TGTGCCAGCAGTTACGGGTTGAAGTATGGCTACACCTTC. It codes for CASSYGLKYGYTF.

The CDR3 DNA reads TGCGCCAGCAGCCCACCAGGGGGCTTTACCACCGGGGAGCTGTTTTTT. This encodes CASSPPGGFTTGELFF. V gene TRBV5-1 combines with J gene TRBJ2-2; 8 positions agree with TRBD1. This CDR3 contains 16 residues. Unmatched junction bases numbered 9, after V lost 4 bases and J lost 4 bases. From germline, CDR1 is SGHRS and CDR2 YFSETQ.

This rearrangement joins TRBV11-3 to TRBJ1-1; D uncertain. V was trimmed by 5 bases and J by 4 bases, leaving 11 bases between them. The CDR3 sequence is 13 residues long. Germline-derived CDR1 and CDR2 are SGHNT and YENEEA. CDR3: CASSPGQSTEAFF. CDR3 DNA sequence: TGTGCCAGCAGCCCTGGGCAGAGCACTGAAGCTTTCTTT.

This chain uses TRBV27 with TRBJ1-6, with 7 bases matching TRBD1. The CDR3 contains 15 residues. Germline values: CDR1 MNHEY, CDR2 SMNVEV (reference sequence). Trimming took 6 bases from V and 7 from J; bases not matched to a gene: 9. The CDR3: CASRVDRAGNSPLHF. Written as DNA, the CDR3 is TGTGCCAGCAGGGTCGACAGGGCGGGGAATTCACCCCTCCACTTT.

The chain carries TRBV11-2 and TRBJ2-7; 7 bases are shared with TRBD1. The germline gives CDR1 SGHAT, CDR2 FQNNGV. CDR3 length: 16 amino acids. The V gene end was trimmed by 3 bases and the J gene end by 4 bases; junction bases not matched to a gene: 12. The CDR3 bases are TGTGCCAGCAGCTTGGGCCCCTCCGGGACAGATTACGAGCAGTACTTC. Its protein is CASSLGPSGTDYEQYF.

V usage is TRBV28 and J usage is TRBJ2-5, with D tentatively TRBD1 (6 bases). This CDR3 has 19 amino acids. Per germline, CDR1 MDHEN and CDR2 SYDVKM. V shed 5 bases and J shed 5 bases, with 30 bases lying between them. The CDR3 reads CASSEQQGFSLVGFETQYF. The CDR3 region has the DNA TGTGCCAGCAGTGAGCAACAGGGTTTTTCGCTTGTTGGTTTCGAGACCCAGTACTTC.

This clone was picked up a small number of times. This chain uses TRBV11-1 with TRBJ2-7; D gene unclear. This CDR3 is 13 amino acids long. Trimming took off 5 bases at V and 1 base at J, with 9 bases between the two ends. The germline gives CDR1 SGHAT, CDR2 FQDESV (reference sequence). DNA for the CDR3: TGTGCCAGCAGCACCCGAGTATCCTACGAGCAGTACTTC. It specifies CASSTRVSYEQYF.

The J gene is TRBJ2-2, the V gene TRBV3-1 (or the pseudogene TRBV3-2), with TRBD1 identical over 12 bases. This CDR3 has 16 residues. Per germline, CDR1 LGHDT and CDR2 YNNKEL (reference sequence). V dropped 4 bases and J dropped 3; count of bases not matched to a gene: 3. The CDR3 loop reads CASSLGTGGYTGELFF. The CDR3 DNA follows: TGTGCCAGCAGCCTAGGGACAGGGGGCTACACCGGGGAGCTGTTTTTT.

The rearrangement joins TRBV19 to TRBJ2-2; 10 positions agree with TRBD1. Germline V gene lookup returns CDR1 LNHDA and CDR2 SQIVND (reference sequence). The CDR3 covers 14 residues. The ends lost 5 bases at V and 6 bases at J; junction bases unmatched: 3. CDR3 in amino acids: CASSRQGAAGELFF. The CDR3 DNA reads as TGTGCCAGTAGTCGACAGGGGGCAGCCGGGGAGCTGTTTTTT.